These 17 T cell receptor beta chains share one sample of origin, sequenced in a study of blood T cell repertoires in COVID-19. The method was immunoSEQ multiplex PCR; TCRdb's version includes in-frame clones alone and lacks a portion of them. The sample lists around 100,000 clones, 86% occurring once. Sequencing used peripheral blood. The receptors originated from a man older than 75 with acute or convalescent COVID-19.

The V gene is TRBV7-2, the J gene TRBJ2-7, with D tentatively TRBD2 (5 bases). The germline gives CDR1 SGHTA, CDR2 FQGNSA. V dropped 4 bases and J dropped 5 bases, with 18 bases sitting between them. The CDR3 loop spans 15 amino acids. The CDR3 loop is CASSSQVRLLHEQYF. For the CDR3, the DNA is TGTGCCAGCAGCTCGCAAGTCAGACTATTACACGAGCAGTACTTC. The complete variable domain, with remaining parts taken from reference TRBV7-2 and TRBJ2-7, reads GAGVSQSPSNKVTEKGKDVELRCDPISGHTALYWYRQSLGQGLEFLIYFQGNSAPDKSGLPSDRFSAERTGGSVSTLTIQRTQQEDSAVYLCASSSQVRLLHEQYFGPGTRLTVT.

This clone has a handful of counts. This chain connects TRBV29-1 to TRBJ2-1; a possible D gene is TRBD2 (7 bases). Germline-derived CDR1 and CDR2 are SQVTM and ANQGSEA. Trimming cost V 6 bases and J 1 base, with 13 bases left between them. There are 14 residues in the CDR3. The CDR3 DNA reads TGCAGCGTGGGAGGGGGGGGATCCTACAATGAGCAGTTCTTC. Translated: CSVGGGGSYNEQFF.

This clone was picked up a small number of times. Here the CDR3 reads CASSLHSSGVPYEQYF. The CDR3 coding sequence is TGTGCCAGCAGCCTCCACTCCTCAGGGGTCCCCTACGAGCAGTACTTC. This chain connects TRBV4-2 to TRBJ2-7, with D tentatively TRBD1 (6 bases). With 4 bases removed from V and 2 bases from J, the gap between germline ends came to 18 bases. CDR1 and CDR2 (germline): LGHNA, YNFKEQ. This CDR3 region has 16 residues.

The chain has TRBV19 and TRBJ2-7; D ambiguous. Germline loops: CDR1 LNHDA, CDR2 SQIVND (reference sequence). The CDR3 is made up of 14 amino acids. V dropped 4 bases and J dropped 0 bases, with 10 bases sitting between them. CDR3 residues: CASSKRPSSYEQYF. CDR3 DNA sequence: TGTGCCAGTAGTAAGAGACCTAGCTCCTACGAGCAGTACTTC. Using reference TRBV19 and TRBJ2-7 for the parts outside the CDR3, the full variable domain is DGGITQSPKYLFRKEGQNVTLSCEQNLNHDAMYWYRQDPGQGLRLIYYSQIVNDFQKGDIAEGYSVSREKKESFPLTVTSAQKNPTAFYLCASSKRPSSYEQYFGPGTRLTVT.

This chain links TRBV18 with TRBJ1-5, with D possibly matching TRBD1 (5 bases). This CDR3 spans 13 amino acids. With 1 base removed from V and 7 bases from J, the gap between germline ends came to 8 bases. The germline CDR1 and CDR2 sequences are KGHSH and LQKENI. This CDR3 is CASSPRQSQPQHF. CDR3 sequence (DNA): TGTGCCAGCTCACCACGACAGTCGCAGCCCCAGCATTTT. Supplemented by reference TRBV18 and TRBJ1-5, the full variable domain reads NAGVMQNPRHLVRRRGQEARLRCSPMKGHSHVYWYRQLPEEGLKFMVYLQKENIIDESGMPKERFSAEFPKEGPSILRIQQVVRGDSAAYFCASSPRQSQPQHFGDGTRLSIL.

The J gene is TRBJ1-6, the V gene TRBV7-9; D is uncertain. V lost 3 bases and J 5 bases, leaving 8 bases between the germline ends. CDR1 and CDR2 from the germline V gene are SEHNR and FQNEAQ (reference sequence). The length of the CDR3 is 14 residues. In DNA, the CDR3 is TGTGCCAGCAGCTTTAACAGAGATAATTCACCCCTCCACTTT. Translated, it gives CASSFNRDNSPLHF. The entire variable domain, with the rest obtained from reference TRBV7-9 and TRBJ1-6, is as follows: DTGVSQNPRHKITKRGQNVTFRCDPISEHNRLYWYRQTLGQGPEFLTYFQNEAQLEKSRLLSDRFSAERPKGSFSTLEIQRTEQGDSAMYLCASSFNRDNSPLHFGNGTRLTVT.

In its sample, this clone was seen a few times. V usage is TRBV27 and J usage is TRBJ1-2; TRBD1 might be the D (6 bases). The germline CDR1 and CDR2 sequences are MNHEY and SMNVEV (reference sequence). The CDR3 runs 13 residues. V was cut by 5 bases and J by 5 bases, with 12 bases left in between. CDR3 in amino acids: CASSPDRMYGYTF. The CDR3 nucleotides read TGTGCCAGCAGTCCCGACAGGATGTATGGCTACACCTTC.

The V gene is TRBV19, the J gene TRBJ2-5; 7 nucleotides align to TRBD2. J lost 3 bases, V lost 6 bases, and 4 bases had no gene match. Germline CDR1 reads LNHDA; CDR2 reads SQIVND (reference sequence). The CDR3 has 13 amino acids. CDR3 coding DNA: TGTGCCAGTAGCCCGGGGGGTGAAGAGACCCAGTACTTC. This gives the protein CASSPGGEETQYF.

The chain carries TRBV19 and TRBJ2-1; D possibly corresponds to TRBD2 (5 bases). CDR1 and CDR2 (germline): LNHDA, SQIVND (reference sequence). With 0 bases removed from V and 0 bases from J, the gap between germline ends came to 9 bases. This CDR3 is 16 amino acids long. DNA for the CDR3: TGTGCCAGTAGTATAGAGCGGGTAAGCTCCTACAATGAGCAGTTCTTC. As protein: CASSIERVSSYNEQFF.

The J gene is TRBJ2-3, the V gene TRBV29-1; TRBD2 matches at 9 bases. CDR1 SQVTM and CDR2 ANQGSEA come from the germline V gene. The CDR3 covers 15 residues. The V gene end was trimmed by 1 base and the J gene end by 2 bases; junction bases not matched to a gene: 4. In DNA form, the CDR3 reads TGCAGCGTTGAAGGCGGGAGGGCCCCCACAGATACGCAGTATTTT. Its protein is CSVEGGRAPTDTQYF.

This chain joins TRBV19 and TRBJ2-2; 7 bases line up with TRBD2. The V and J ends lost 4 bases and 3 bases, in that order; junction bases with no gene match: 5. The germline CDR1 and CDR2 sequences are LNHDA and SQIVND (reference sequence). The CDR3 runs to 15 residues. The DNA for the CDR3 is TGTGCCAGTAGTAGCGGGAGTGGATACACCGGGGAGCTGTTTTTT. It specifies CASSSGSGYTGELFF.

This clone was counted only a few times. The rearrangement uses TRBV27 and TRBJ1-5; 7 bases agree with TRBD1. V shed 6 bases, J shed 4 bases, and the junction held 3 bases outside the gene matches. The CDR3 is made up of 13 amino acids. Germline-derived CDR1 and CDR2 are MNHEY and SMNVEV (reference sequence). CDR3 amino acids: CASRKQGNQPQHF. The CDR3 DNA follows: TGTGCCAGCAGAAAACAGGGGAATCAGCCCCAGCATTTT.

The rearrangement joins TRBV7-3 to TRBJ1-4, with a weak D call TRBD1 (5 bases). The V end lost 5 bases, the J end lost 6 bases, and 16 bases lay between the germline ends. CDR1 and CDR2 from the germline V gene are SGHTA and FQGTGA. There are 15 residues in the CDR3. CDR3 bases: TGTGCCAGCAGCCTACCGTCAACAGGAGATGAAAAACTGTTTTTT. This translates into CASSLPSTGDEKLFF. The full variable domain, with the rest looked up from reference TRBV7-3 and TRBJ1-4, is GAGVSQTPSNKVTEKGKYVELRCDPISGHTALYWYRQSLGQGPEFLIYFQGTGAADDSGLPNDRFFAVRPEGSVSTLKIQRTERGDSAVYLCASSLPSTGDEKLFFGSGTQLSVL.

The rearrangement uses TRBV29-1 and TRBJ2-1; 10 positions match TRBD2. The CDR3 runs 16 residues. Per germline, CDR1 SQVTM and CDR2 ANQGSEA. The ends lost 7 bases at V and 3 bases at J; junction bases unmatched: 12. The CDR3 reads CSADGISGRVYNEQFF. DNA of the CDR3: TGCAGCGCCGACGGGATCAGCGGGAGGGTCTACAATGAGCAGTTCTTC.

The table lists this clone with a count of one. The chain carries TRBV20-1 and TRBJ2-1, with unresolved D. V shed 6 bases and J shed 6 bases, with 9 bases lying between them. The CDR3 sequence is 11 residues long. CDR1 and CDR2 (germline): DFQATT, SNEGSKA (reference sequence). For the CDR3, the DNA is TGCAGTGCCCCCGAGTTCAATGAGCAGTTCTTC. This sequence encodes CSAPEFNEQFF.

The CDR3 reads CASGLAQDRGASYEQYF. In DNA, the CDR3 is TGTGCTAGTGGTTTGGCCCAGGACAGGGGAGCCTCCTACGAGCAGTACTTC. The chain recombines TRBV12-5 with TRBJ2-7, with TRBD1 matching 9 bases. The V segment lost 1 base and the J segment 0 bases; nucleotides outside the gene matches: 7. CDR3 length: 17 amino acids. Germline loops: CDR1 LGHNT, CDR2 FRNRAP.

This rearrangement joins TRBV7-2 to TRBJ2-7, with TRBD2 matching over 10 bases. The CDR3 length is 17 residues. Losses at the gene ends were 5 bases for V and 1 base for J; bases not matched to a gene: 11. Germline CDR1 reads SGHTA; CDR2 reads FQGNSA. The CDR3 spells CASSTRDGLAASYEQYF. The CDR3 DNA reads TGTGCCAGCAGCACCAGGGATGGACTAGCGGCGTCCTACGAGCAGTACTTC. The whole variable domain, filled in from reference TRBV7-2 and TRBJ2-7, reads GAGVSQSPSNKVTEKGKDVELRCDPISGHTALYWYRQSLGQGLEFLIYFQGNSAPDKSGLPSDRFSAERTGGSVSTLTIQRTQQEDSAVYLCASSTRDGLAASYEQYFGPGTRLTVT.